The 10 T cell receptor beta chains in this list originate from one sample, sequenced in a study of T cells in Graves' hyperthyroidism and ophthalmopathy. Regions amplified from RNA transcripts were the TCR beta CDR3 regions. An initial round of RT-PCR targeting the TCR CDR3 relied on the HTBI primer set. TCRdb recomputed calls from the multiplex PCR reads with MiXCR, one row per CDR3 protein. The data show more than 600,000 distinct CDR3 sequences, roughly 15% seen once. The sequenced sample was blood. All receptors derive from a man aged 18-30 years with Graves' hyperthyroidism.

This clonotype has ten or more counts. This rearrangement joins TRBV27 to TRBJ2-7; 8 nucleotides agree with TRBD1. The CDR3 length is 18 residues. Germline CDR1 MNHEY, CDR2 SMNVEV (reference sequence). J gave up 3 bases and V 0 bases, and 13 bases lay outside the gene matches. CDR3 in amino acids: CASSLSSPSGTGFYEQYF. The DNA of the CDR3 is TGTGCCAGCAGTTTATCCTCCCCCTCCGGGACAGGTTTCTACGAGCAGTACTTC.

This clonotype was observed at least ten times. V is TRBV2 and J is TRBJ2-3; D is uncertain. The ends were cut back, 1 base at V and 6 bases at J, with 8 bases in the middle. The CDR3 is made up of 13 amino acids. Germline-derived CDR1 and CDR2 are SNHLY and FYNNEI. Here the CDR3 DNA reads TGTGCCAGCAGTGAAGGGTTCAGGGATACGCAGTATTTT. This encodes CASSEGFRDTQYF.

Many counts were recorded for this clonotype. The CDR3 DNA follows: TGTGCCCTCCTGCGGGGGCAGGACTATTCTACTGAAGCTTTCTTT. It yields the protein CALLRGQDYSTEAFF. The genes are TRBV12-3 or TRBV12-4 and TRBJ1-1; D is possibly TRBD1 (6 bases). The V gene lost 11 bases and the J gene lost 5 bases, with 24 bases spanning the gap. This CDR3 region has 15 residues.

V gene TRBV6-1 combines with J gene TRBJ1-1, with TRBD1 identical over 7 bases. Germline V gives CDR1 MNHNS, CDR2 SASEGT. The V segment lost 5 bases and the J segment 9 bases; nucleotides outside the gene matches: 12. The CDR3 totals 14 residues. CDR3 bases: TGTGCCAGCAGTATTTCCGACAGGGTGAAAAAAGCTTTCTTT. Residues: CASSISDRVKKAFF.

The rearrangement links TRBV12-5 to TRBJ2-2; D is possibly TRBD1 (6 bases). The germline V and J ends were trimmed by 1 base and 2 bases, with 17 bases remaining between them. This CDR3 is 18 amino acids long. The germline CDR1 and CDR2 sequences are LGHNT and FRNRAP. The CDR3 DNA reads TGTGCTAGTGGTTTGGCTCTGACCGGGACAAGCAACACCGGGGAGCTGTTTTTT. It yields the protein CASGLALTGTSNTGELFF.

The chain is built from TRBV20-1 and TRBJ1-2; D gene uncertain. The CDR3 is 13 amino acids. Per germline, CDR1 DFQATT and CDR2 SNEGSKA (reference sequence). Trimming removed 4 bases from V and 2 bases from J, with 11 bases in between. The CDR3 spells CSANLYSNYGYTF. CDR3 in DNA: TGCAGTGCTAACCTGTACTCCAACTATGGCTACACCTTC.

This clonotype occurred many times. The chain carries TRBV6-5 and TRBJ2-6; D is unclear. Trimming took 0 bases from V and 0 from J, leaving 3 bases between them. This CDR3 has 15 residues. The germline CDR1 and CDR2 sequences are MNHEY and SVGAGI. The DNA of the CDR3 is TGTGCCAGCAGTTACTCGGCCTCTGGGGCCAACGTCCTGACTTTC. This translates into CASSYSASGANVLTF.

This clonotype was observed many times. The chain is built from TRBV7-3 and TRBJ2-1; the D gene is possibly TRBD1 (6 bases). The CDR3 is made up of 16 amino acids. CDR1 SGHTA and CDR2 FQGTGA come from the germline V gene. Trimming left V 3 bases short and J 0 bases short, with 12 bases between. The DNA for the CDR3 is TGTGCCAGCAGCTTCACCGGGACACCCTCCTACAATGAGCAGTTCTTC. It translates to CASSFTGTPSYNEQFF.

V gene TRBV4-2 combines with J gene TRBJ1-1, with D perhaps matching TRBD1 (6 bases). V gave up 0 bases and J gave up 8 bases, with 16 bases separating them. Germline V gene lookup returns CDR1 LGHNA and CDR2 YNFKEQ. The CDR3 covers 15 residues. As DNA, the CDR3 is TGTGCCAGCAGCCAAGATGAGCCAGGGGATGAGGAAGCTTTCTTT. Amino acids: CASSQDEPGDEEAFF.

The chain recombines TRBV4-1 with TRBJ2-7; 8 positions agree with TRBD1. This CDR3 has 16 residues. The germline V gene has CDR1 MGHRA and CDR2 YSYEKL. The J segment lost 5 bases and the V segment lost 6 bases, leaving 15 bases of the junction unmatched. CDR3 region: CASSPRRGPARNEQYF. The CDR3 nucleotides read TGCGCCAGCAGTCCTCGCAGGGGGCCCGCGAGGAACGAGCAGTACTTC.